The 9 T cell receptor beta chains below come from one sample, sequenced in a study of cytotoxic CD8 clonotypes in ibrutinib-treated CLL. The protocol was immunoSEQ multiplex PCR, while the TCRdb copy is restricted to in-frame clones and leaves out a portion. Among 150,000 or so clones listed, roughly three quarters were seen once. The sample in question was PBMCs, obtained after 24 months of ibrutinib treatment. The receptor source for this set is a human donor with chronic lymphocytic leukemia.

This clone turned up a few times. The V call is TRBV6-6, the J call TRBJ2-7; weak D call: TRBD2 (6 bases). V dropped 2 bases and J dropped 6 bases, with 8 bases sitting between them. Germline V gene sequence: CDR1 MNHNY, CDR2 SVGAGI (reference sequence). The CDR3 is made up of 12 amino acids. The CDR3 reads CASSYGGSEQYF. CDR3 DNA: TGTGCCAGCAGTTACGGGGGGAGCGAGCAGTACTTC.

The chain employs TRBV7-2 and TRBJ2-5, with 15 positions matching TRBD2. V was pared by 5 bases and J by 0 bases, with 10 bases of the junction left unmatched. This CDR3 region has 19 residues. In germline, CDR1 is SGHTA, CDR2 FQGNSA. Written as DNA, the CDR3 is TGTGCCAGCAGCCCAGGGCCCGGACTAGCGGGGGGGGACCAAGAGACCCAGTACTTC. Residues: CASSPGPGLAGGDQETQYF.

The chain is built from TRBV18 and TRBJ2-7, with TRBD2 identical over 7 bases. V trimming: 2 bases; J trimming: 2 bases; junction bases outside the gene matches: 3. Germline V gene lookup returns CDR1 KGHSH and CDR2 LQKENI. This CDR3 spans 14 amino acids. CDR3 sequence (DNA): TGTGCCAGCTCACCAGCGGGGGTGGCCTACGAGCAGTACTTC. Its protein product is CASSPAGVAYEQYF.

CDR3 in amino acids: CASSVGLAGEYEQFF. CDR3 DNA: TGTGCCAGCAGCGTAGGGCTAGCGGGGGAATATGAGCAGTTCTTC. The rearrangement links TRBV9 to TRBJ2-1, with TRBD2 identical over 10 bases. Germline values: CDR1 SGDLS, CDR2 YYNGEE. The CDR3 extends over 15 amino acids. V shed 0 bases and J 8 bases; nucleotides not matched to a gene: 5.

The V gene is TRBV4-3, the J gene TRBJ2-3; possible D gene TRBD2, 6 bases. CDR1 is LGHNA and CDR2 is YSLEER in the germline V gene. The CDR3 extends over 17 amino acids. Trimming took 2 bases from V and 4 from J, leaving 19 bases between them. The CDR3 sequence: CASSQYWLAPTPDTQYF. Written as DNA, the CDR3 is TGCGCCAGCAGCCAATATTGGCTAGCGCCCACCCCAGATACGCAGTATTTT.

The genes are TRBV11-2 and TRBJ2-7, with unresolved D. Germline CDR1 reads SGHAT; CDR2 reads FQNNGV. The CDR3 is 16 amino acids. Trimming removed 1 base from V and 0 bases from J, with 13 bases in between. For the CDR3, the DNA is TGTGCCAGCAGCTTAGTGCGGCACACGAGCTCCTACGAGCAGTACTTC. Protein product: CASSLVRHTSSYEQYF. Supplemented by reference TRBV11-2 and TRBJ2-7, the full variable domain reads EAGVAQSPRYKIIEKRQSVAFWCNPISGHATLYWYQQILGQGPKLLIQFQNNGVVDDSQLPKDRFSAERLKGVDSTLKIQPAKLEDSAVYLCASSLVRHTSSYEQYFGPGTRLTVT.

This sequence joins TRBV6-6 and TRBJ2-7; 12 bases line up with TRBD2. CDR1 and CDR2 (germline): MNHNY, SVGAGI (reference sequence). V shed 6 bases and J 2 bases; nucleotides not matched to a gene: 5. The CDR3 consists of 15 residues. Written as DNA, the CDR3 is TGTGCCAGCAGAAAAACTAGCGGGGGGACCTACGAGCAGTACTTC. Its protein product is CASRKTSGGTYEQYF.

This clone was counted a single time. The CDR3 DNA follows: TGCGCCAGCAGCCAAGACCCGGGCGGGGGCGCATCCGGGGAGCTGTTTTTT. Its translation: CASSQDPGGGASGELFF. This chain links TRBV4-3 with TRBJ2-2, with D perhaps matching TRBD2 (7 bases). Germline CDR1 reads LGHNA; CDR2 reads YSLEER. V gave up 0 bases and J gave up 6 bases, with 17 bases separating them. This CDR3 has 17 amino acids.

The DNA of the CDR3 is TGTGCCAGCAGTACTAGCGGGAGGCGCATTCAGTACTTC. Its protein product is CASSTSGRRIQYF. The chain carries TRBV28 and TRBJ2-4; 12 bases are shared with TRBD2. Per germline, CDR1 MDHEN and CDR2 SYDVKM. The V gene end was trimmed by 5 bases and the J gene end by 9 bases; junction bases not matched to a gene: 2. The CDR3 length is 13 residues.